This entry describes one TCR beta chain. CDR1 and CDR2 from the germline V gene are SGHDN and FVKESK. V lost 0 bases and J 3 bases, leaving 15 bases between the germline ends. The CDR3 runs 16 residues. This entry is derived from a study of blood T cell repertoires in COVID-19. About the research overall: There were acute and convalescent COVID-19 samples, and they came from the United States, Italy and Spain.

TCRdb keeps only in-frame clones here, not all; method: immunoSEQ multiplex PCR. The table has about 330,000 clones, 70% to 90% seen once; the top ten hold approximately 5.2%. The chain recombines TRBV14 with TRBJ2-7, with D tentatively TRBD2 (5 bases). This TCR was sampled from a young woman who had recovered from COVID-19. The material sequenced was PBMCs or T cells enriched from blood (not recorded which). The CDR3 protein is CASSQEWRAPIYEQYF. DNA for the CDR3: TGTGCCAGCAGCCAAGAGTGGCGGGCCCCTATCTACGAGCAGTACTTC.